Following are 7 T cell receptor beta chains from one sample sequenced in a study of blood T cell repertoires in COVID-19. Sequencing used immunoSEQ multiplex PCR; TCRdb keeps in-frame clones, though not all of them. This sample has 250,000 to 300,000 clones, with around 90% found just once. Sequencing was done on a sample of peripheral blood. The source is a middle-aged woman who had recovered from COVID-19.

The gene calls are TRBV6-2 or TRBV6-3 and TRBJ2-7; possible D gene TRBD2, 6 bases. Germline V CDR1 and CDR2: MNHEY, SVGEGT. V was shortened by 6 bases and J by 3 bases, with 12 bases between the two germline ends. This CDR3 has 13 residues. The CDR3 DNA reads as TGTGCCAGCAGCTTAGCGGAACACTACGAGCAGTACTTC. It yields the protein CASSLAEHYEQYF.

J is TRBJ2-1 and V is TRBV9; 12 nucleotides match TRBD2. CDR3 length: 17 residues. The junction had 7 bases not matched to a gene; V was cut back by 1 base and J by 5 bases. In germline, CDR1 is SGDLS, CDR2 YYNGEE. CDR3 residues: CASSVSPLAGGNNEQFF. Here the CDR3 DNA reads TGTGCCAGCAGCGTATCCCCCCTAGCGGGAGGGAACAATGAGCAGTTCTTC.

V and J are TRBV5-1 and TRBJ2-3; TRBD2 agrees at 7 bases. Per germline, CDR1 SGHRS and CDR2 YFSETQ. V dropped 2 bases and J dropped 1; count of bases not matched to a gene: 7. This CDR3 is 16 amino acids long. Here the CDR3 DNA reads TGCGCCAGCAGCTTTGTGGTAGCGGGTGGCACAGATACGCAGTATTTT. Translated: CASSFVVAGGTDTQYF.

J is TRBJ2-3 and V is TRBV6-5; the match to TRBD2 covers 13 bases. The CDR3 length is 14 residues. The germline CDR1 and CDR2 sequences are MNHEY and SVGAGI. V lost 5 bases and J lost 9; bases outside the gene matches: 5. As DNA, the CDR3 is TGTGCCAGCAGTCCCGGGACTAGCGGGAAGACGCAGTATTTT. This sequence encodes CASSPGTSGKTQYF.

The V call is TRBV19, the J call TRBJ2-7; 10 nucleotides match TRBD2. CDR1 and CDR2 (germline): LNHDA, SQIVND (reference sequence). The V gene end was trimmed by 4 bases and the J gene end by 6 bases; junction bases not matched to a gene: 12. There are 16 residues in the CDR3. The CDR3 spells CASSRALAGVRGEQYF. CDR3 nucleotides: TGTGCCAGTAGTAGGGCCCTAGCGGGAGTGCGGGGCGAGCAGTACTTC.

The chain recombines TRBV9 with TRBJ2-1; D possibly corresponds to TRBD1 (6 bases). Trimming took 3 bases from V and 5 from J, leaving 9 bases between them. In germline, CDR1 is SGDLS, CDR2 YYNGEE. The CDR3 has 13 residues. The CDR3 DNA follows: TGTGCCAGCAGCGCGCAGGGGCACAATGAGCAGTTCTTC. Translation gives CASSAQGHNEQFF.

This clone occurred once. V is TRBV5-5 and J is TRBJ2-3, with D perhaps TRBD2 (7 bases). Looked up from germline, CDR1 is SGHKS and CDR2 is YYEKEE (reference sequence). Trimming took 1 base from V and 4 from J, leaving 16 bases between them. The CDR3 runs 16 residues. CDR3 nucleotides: TGTGCCAGCAGCTTGATGGGGGGGGCCAGCCCAGATACGCAGTATTTT. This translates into CASSLMGGASPDTQYF.